This TCR beta chain originates from a study of beta chain features in type 1 diabetes listed by TCRdb under 2018. For the wider study: Patients and healthy donors did not differ in mean age, gender distribution, total cell number or subset yield. A total of roughly 100,000,000 sorted cells were examined across all samples, and the number of cells per subset was strongly correlated with RNA yield. The study compared the TCRB repertoires of sorted circulating CD4+ T cell subsets in recently diagnosed type 1 diabetes patients with those in matched healthy donors. Whereas all 30 or so donors provided naive and central memory subsets, regulatory and stem cell-like memory subsets were isolated from just 8 patients and roughly eight healthy donors.

All of the isolated RNA was reverse transcribed with the High Capacity cDNA Reverse Transcription Kit, so expressed TCRB transcripts were sequenced. Deep immunoSEQ sequencing was applied to naive, central memory and regulatory T cell samples, giving an average of about 3.8 million total reads per sample. Sorted cells were lysed in RLT buffer, and RNA was extracted using DNase-treated RNeasy Micro or Mini kits according to cell number. Each cell subset was processed separately to prevent cross-contamination, with patient and healthy donor samples processed together. The immunoSEQ multiplex PCR was used to amplify TCRB sequences from cDNA, generating 87-bp fragments that spanned the CDR3 region. Sequencing of the amplicons was performed on the Illumina HiSeq platform. Concerning the study's data processing: PCR bias was corrected computationally using synthetic template baselines, and reads within Hamming distance 2 were collapsed, with unmergeable singletons discarded. By aligning reads against IMGT, V, D and J genes, CDR3 length, and insertions or deletions at six rearrangement sites were assigned. Within each subset, clonotype counts were normalized to sorted cell number, after which true diversity and Gini coefficients were computed with the tcR R package. The overlap coefficient, calculated on TCRB nucleotide sequences, was used to measure repertoire sharing. What TCRdb holds here is the immuneACCESS table cut down to in-frame rearrangements. Part of the clones is not present; checked against another copy, under half of the missing clones reflect an unresolved V gene, and the others are unexplained. V, J and clone size derive from that table, while D and trimming were established from the DNA sequence. In this sample the table shows 150,000 to 200,000 clones, about 8.3% of which occur a single time. In total, the top ten clones hold over 0.45% of the sample.

A remark on this clone: Its antigen remains unidentified. The input lacks base qualities; no much larger clone sits a single base away.

From each donor, a single peripheral blood sample of 90 to 150 mL on average was drawn into heparinised tubes. Using a panel that included CD45RO, CCR7, CD25, CD127, CD95 and CD27, naive, central memory, regulatory and stem cell-like memory CD4+ T cells were sorted on a BD FACSAria II. A purity above 95% was achieved for all sorted populations. PBMCs were separated immediately by Lymphoprep density gradient centrifugation and were stained directly, without being cultured. So that batch effects would be minimized, each experiment stained and sorted samples in pairs, pairing one healthy donor with one patient. Beyond this particular receptor, the publication reports: In all four CD4+ subsets, TCRB CDR3 length was moderately but significantly shorter in type 1 diabetes patients. Fewer insertions and more nucleotide deletions at VDJ recombination sites were observed in patients with type 1 diabetes, implying thymic rearrangement abnormalities. PCR may preferentially amplify shorter templates, but because patient and control samples were amplified and corrected together, any resulting skew would affect both groups equally. Only small numbers of individuals were included in the HLA sub-analyses, which left unresolved whether HLA type had any influence on TCRB rearrangement. Because cDNA was sequenced instead of genomic DNA, activated cells with high expression could be over-represented, although the groups did not differ in activation or CD3 levels. The naive, central memory and regulatory TCRB repertoires appeared to resemble one another more closely among patients than among healthy donors.

V is cut back by 3 bases and J by 2 bases, with 7 bases in the junction unmatched. Spanning cysteine to phenylalanine, the CDR3 consists of 16 amino acids. Only the CDR3 region is kept as DNA, spanning 48 bases read in frame from base 1. Taken from the germline V gene, the CDR1 and CDR2 loops are KGHSH and LQKENI. The sequence links TRBV18 to TRBJ2-1; 7 central bases correspond to TRBD2. This TCR was sampled from a woman in her late teens or twenties with type 1 diabetes. Sequenced: central memory CD4+ T cells from blood. The nucleotide sequence reads as follows: TGTGCCAGCTCACCCCCCCAGGGAGGGACCTACAATGAGCAGTTCTTC. Its translation reads: CASSPPQGGTYNEQFF.